The clone carrying this T cell receptor beta chain was seen many times. Antigen unknown. The diagnostic basis comprised clinical symptoms, serum thyroxine and TRAb, thyroid ultrasound and orbital computed tomography. PBMCs were obtained from 10 ml fresh peripheral blood. This record comes from a study of T cells in Graves' hyperthyroidism and ophthalmopathy. Study observations and caveats: Peripheral blood also featured most of the thyroid clonotypes expanded above 0.001. Before onset, ophthalmopathy was predicted by the model a median approximately 6.6 months earlier.

The length of the CDR3 is 14 residues. Germline assignment: CDR1 SQVTM and CDR2 ANQGSEA. V gave up 6 bases and J gave up 4 bases, with 19 bases separating them. What was amplified from RNA transcripts were TCR beta CDR3 regions. HTBI primers were employed in a first-round RT-PCR of the TCR CDR3. TCRdb analysed the multiplex PCR reads with MiXCR anew, one entry per CDR3 protein. The data contain approximately 270,000 distinct CDR3 sequences, 13% to 15% of them seen just once; the ten biggest clones take up 13%. The sequenced sample consisted of blood. The TCR comes from a woman aged 35 to 49 with Graves' hyperthyroidism that later progressed to Graves' ophthalmopathy. The rearrangement links TRBV29-1 to TRBJ2-7, with D tentatively TRBD2 (6 bases). The CDR3 DNA reads as TGCAGCGTGGGAGGCAGCCACCCATGGTACGAGCAGTACTTC. Translated, it gives CSVGGSHPWYEQYF.